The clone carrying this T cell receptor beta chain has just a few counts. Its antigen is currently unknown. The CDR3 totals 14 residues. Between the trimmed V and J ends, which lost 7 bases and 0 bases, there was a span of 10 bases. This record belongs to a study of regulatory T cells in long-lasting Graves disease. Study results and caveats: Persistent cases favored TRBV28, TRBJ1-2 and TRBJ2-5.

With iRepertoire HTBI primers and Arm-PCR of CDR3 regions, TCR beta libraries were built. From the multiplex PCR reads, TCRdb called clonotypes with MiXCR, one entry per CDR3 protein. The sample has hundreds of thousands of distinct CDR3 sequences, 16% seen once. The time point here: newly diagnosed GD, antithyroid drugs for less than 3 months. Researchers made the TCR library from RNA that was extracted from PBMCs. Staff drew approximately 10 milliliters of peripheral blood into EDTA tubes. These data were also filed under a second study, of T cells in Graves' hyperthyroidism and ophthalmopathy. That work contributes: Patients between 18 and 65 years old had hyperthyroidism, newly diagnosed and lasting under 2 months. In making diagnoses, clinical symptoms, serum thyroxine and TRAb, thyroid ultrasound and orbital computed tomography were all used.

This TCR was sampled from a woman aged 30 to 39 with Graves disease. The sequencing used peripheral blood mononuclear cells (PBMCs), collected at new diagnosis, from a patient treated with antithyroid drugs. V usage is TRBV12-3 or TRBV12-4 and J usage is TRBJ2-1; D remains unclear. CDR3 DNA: TGTGCCAGCACTTTTCTTAACTCCTACAATGAGCAGTTCTTC. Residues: CASTFLNSYNEQFF.